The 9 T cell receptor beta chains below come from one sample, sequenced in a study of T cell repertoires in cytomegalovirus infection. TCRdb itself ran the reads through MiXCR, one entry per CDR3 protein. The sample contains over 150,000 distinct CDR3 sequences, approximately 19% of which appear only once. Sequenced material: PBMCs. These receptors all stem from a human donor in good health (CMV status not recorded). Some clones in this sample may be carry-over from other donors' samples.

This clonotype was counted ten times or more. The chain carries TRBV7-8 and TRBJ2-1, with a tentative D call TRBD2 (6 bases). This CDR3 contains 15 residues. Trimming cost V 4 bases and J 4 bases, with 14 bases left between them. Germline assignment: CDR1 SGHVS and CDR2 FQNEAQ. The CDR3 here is CASSSTGLIYNEQFF. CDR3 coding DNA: TGTGCCAGCAGCTCCACGGGACTTATATACAATGAGCAGTTCTTC.

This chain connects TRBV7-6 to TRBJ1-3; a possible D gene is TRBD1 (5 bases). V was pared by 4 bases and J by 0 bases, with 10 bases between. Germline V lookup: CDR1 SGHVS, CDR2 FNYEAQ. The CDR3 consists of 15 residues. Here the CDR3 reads CASSSTVNSGNTIYF. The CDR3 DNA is TGTGCCAGCAGCTCGACAGTGAACTCTGGAAACACCATATATTTT.

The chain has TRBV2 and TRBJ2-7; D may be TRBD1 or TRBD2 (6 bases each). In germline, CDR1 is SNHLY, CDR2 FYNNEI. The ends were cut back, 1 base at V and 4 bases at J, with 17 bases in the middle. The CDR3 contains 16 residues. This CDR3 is CASSEVGTQGRYEQYF. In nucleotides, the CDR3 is TGTGCCAGCAGTGAAGTGGGGACGCAGGGGAGGTACGAGCAGTACTTC.

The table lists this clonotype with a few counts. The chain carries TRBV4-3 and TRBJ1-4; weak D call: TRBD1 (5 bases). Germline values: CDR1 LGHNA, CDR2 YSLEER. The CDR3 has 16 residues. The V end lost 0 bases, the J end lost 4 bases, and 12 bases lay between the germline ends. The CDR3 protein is CASSQEGGRYNEKLFF. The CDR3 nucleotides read TGCGCCAGCAGCCAAGAGGGGGGAAGGTATAATGAAAAACTGTTTTTT.

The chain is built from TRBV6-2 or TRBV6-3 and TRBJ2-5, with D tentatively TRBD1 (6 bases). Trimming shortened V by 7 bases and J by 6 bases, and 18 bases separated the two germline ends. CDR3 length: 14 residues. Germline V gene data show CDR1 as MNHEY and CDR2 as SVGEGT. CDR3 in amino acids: CASIPRGRGKTQYF. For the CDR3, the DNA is TGTGCCAGCATCCCGAGGGGGAGAGGGAAGACCCAGTACTTC.

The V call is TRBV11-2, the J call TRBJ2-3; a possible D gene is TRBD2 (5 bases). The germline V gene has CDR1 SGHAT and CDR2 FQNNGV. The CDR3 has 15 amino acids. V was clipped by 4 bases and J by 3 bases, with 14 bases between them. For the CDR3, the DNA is TGTGCCAGCAGCTCTGAGCGGAAGATAACAGATACGCAGTATTTT. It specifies CASSSERKITDTQYF.

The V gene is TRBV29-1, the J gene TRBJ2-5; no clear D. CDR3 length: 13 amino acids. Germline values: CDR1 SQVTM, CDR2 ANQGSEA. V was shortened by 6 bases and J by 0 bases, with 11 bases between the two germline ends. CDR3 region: CSVLDGNQETQYF. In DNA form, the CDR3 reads TGCAGCGTCCTCGACGGTAACCAAGAGACCCAGTACTTC.

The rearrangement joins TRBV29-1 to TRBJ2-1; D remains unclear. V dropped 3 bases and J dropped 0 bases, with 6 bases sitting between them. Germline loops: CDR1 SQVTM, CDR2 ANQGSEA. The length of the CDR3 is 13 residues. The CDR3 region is CSVDGSSYNEQFF. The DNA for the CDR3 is TGCAGCGTTGACGGAAGCTCCTACAATGAGCAGTTCTTC.

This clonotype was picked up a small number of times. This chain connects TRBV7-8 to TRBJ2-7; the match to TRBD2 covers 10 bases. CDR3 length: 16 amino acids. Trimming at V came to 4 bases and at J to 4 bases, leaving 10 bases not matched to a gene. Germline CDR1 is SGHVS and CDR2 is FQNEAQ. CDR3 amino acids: CASSSQAGGLLYEQYF. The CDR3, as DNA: TGTGCCAGCAGCTCTCAAGCGGGGGGGCTTCTATACGAGCAGTACTTC.